This T cell receptor (beta chain) originates from a study of shared clonotypes between healthy human individuals. In the study overall: Per donor, CD8 memory used one plate, CD8 naive used two, CD4 memory used three and CD4 naive used three.

Of note for this clone: Antigen specificity is unknown.

The investigators split CD4+ cells into a CD45RA+ naive subset and a CD45RA-negative memory subset. The V and J ends lost 8 bases and 2 bases, in that order; junction bases with no gene match: 6. The CDR3 covers 14 residues. The germline V gene encodes CDR1 LNHNV and CDR2 YYDKDF (reference sequence). Study findings and constraints: Compared with clonotypes that all four donors shared, non-shared clonotypes had lower generation probabilities.

Original methodology: Filtering differed since immunoSEQ provided only junctions, with no quality scores. TCRdb's copy holds only in-frame clones and misses some; the assay was immunoSEQ multiplex PCR. V and J calls and clone size follow that table, whereas D and trimming were derived from the DNA. Found here are 950,000 to 1,100,000 clones, about 80% of them singletons; the top ten hold about 1.4%. Source material: memory CD4+ T cells sorted from blood. Subset described: CD45RA-negative fraction. The TCR originated in a man younger than 35 in good health. This rearrangement joins TRBV15 to TRBJ2-1; 7 nucleotides line up with TRBD2. The CDR3 nucleotides are TGTGCCACCGGAGGGCGGGGGACCTACAATGAGCAGTTCTTC. Protein sequence: CATGGRGTYNEQFF.